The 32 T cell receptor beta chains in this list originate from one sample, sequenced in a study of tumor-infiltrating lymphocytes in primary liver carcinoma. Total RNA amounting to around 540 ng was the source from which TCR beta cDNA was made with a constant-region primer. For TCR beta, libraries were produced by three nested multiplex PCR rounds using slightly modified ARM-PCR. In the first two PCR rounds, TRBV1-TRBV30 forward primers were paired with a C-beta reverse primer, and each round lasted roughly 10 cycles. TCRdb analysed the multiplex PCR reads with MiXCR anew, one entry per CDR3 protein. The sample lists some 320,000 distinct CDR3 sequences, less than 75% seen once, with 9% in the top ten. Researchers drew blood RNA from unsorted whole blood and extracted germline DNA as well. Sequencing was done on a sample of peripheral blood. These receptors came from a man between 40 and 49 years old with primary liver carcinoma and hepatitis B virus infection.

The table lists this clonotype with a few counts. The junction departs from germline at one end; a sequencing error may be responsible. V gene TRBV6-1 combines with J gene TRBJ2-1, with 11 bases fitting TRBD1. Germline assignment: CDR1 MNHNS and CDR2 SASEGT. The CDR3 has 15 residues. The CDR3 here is CASSEGTGGWNERFF. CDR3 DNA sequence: TGTGCCAGCAGTGAAGGGACAGGGGGCTGGAATGAGCGGTTCTTC.

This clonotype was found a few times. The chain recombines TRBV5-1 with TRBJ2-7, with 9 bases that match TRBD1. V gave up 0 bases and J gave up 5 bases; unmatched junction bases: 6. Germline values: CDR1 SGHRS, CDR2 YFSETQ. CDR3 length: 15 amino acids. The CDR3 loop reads CASSLDGTGYDEQYF. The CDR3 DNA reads TGCGCCAGCAGCTTGGACGGGACAGGGTACGACGAGCAGTACTTC.

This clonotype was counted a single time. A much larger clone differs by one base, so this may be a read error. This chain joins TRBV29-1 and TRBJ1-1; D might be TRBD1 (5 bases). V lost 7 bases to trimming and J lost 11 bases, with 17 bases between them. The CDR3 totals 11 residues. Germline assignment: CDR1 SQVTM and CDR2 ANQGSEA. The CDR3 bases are TGCAGCGGGGAGACAGAGGGGAAGGCTTTCTTT. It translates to CSGETEGKAFF.

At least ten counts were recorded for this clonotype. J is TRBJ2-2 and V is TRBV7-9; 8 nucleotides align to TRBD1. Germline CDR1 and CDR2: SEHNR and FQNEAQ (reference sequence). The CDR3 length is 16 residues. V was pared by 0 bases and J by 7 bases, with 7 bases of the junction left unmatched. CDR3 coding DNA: TGTGCCAGCAGCTTAGCGCCGCAGGGGGCGAACGGGGAGCTGTTTTTT. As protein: CASSLAPQGANGELFF.

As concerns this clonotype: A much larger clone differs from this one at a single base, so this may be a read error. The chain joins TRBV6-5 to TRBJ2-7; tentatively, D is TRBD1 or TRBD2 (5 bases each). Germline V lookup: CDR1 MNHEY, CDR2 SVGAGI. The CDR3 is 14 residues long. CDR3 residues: CASSPGTAGYEQNF. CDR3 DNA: TGTGCCAGCAGTCCAGGGACGGCCGGCTACGAGCAGAACTTC.

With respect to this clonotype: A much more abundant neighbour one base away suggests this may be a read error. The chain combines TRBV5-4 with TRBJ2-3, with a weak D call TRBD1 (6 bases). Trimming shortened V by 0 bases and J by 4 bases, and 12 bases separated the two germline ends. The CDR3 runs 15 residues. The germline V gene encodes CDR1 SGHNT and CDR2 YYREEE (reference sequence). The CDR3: CASSLEGHAADTQYF. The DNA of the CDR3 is TGTGCCAGCAGCTTGGAGGGACATGCTGCAGATACGCAGTATTTT.

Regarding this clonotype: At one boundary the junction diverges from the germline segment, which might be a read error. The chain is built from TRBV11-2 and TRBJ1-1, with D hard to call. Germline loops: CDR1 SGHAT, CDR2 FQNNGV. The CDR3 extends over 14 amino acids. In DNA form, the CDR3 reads TGTGCCAGCAGCTTAGTTTTATCGAGCACTGAAACTTTCTTT. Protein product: CASSLVLSSTETFF.

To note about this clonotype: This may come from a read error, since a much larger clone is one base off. The DNA of the CDR3 is TGTGCCAGCAGTGGGGGGGGCTACGAGAAGTACTTC. Protein: CASSGGGYEKYF. The rearrangement uses TRBV6-5 and TRBJ2-7, with D perhaps matching TRBD2 (7 bases). CDR1 is MNHEY, CDR2 SVGAGI, per germline. This CDR3 spans 12 amino acids.

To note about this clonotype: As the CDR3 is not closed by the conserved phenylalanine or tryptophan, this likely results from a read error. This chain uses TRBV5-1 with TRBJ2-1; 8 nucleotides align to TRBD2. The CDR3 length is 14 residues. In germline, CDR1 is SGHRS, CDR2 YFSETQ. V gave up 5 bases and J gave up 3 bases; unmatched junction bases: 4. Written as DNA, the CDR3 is TGCGCCAGCAGTTCCAGCGGGGGCTACAATGAGCAGTTCTCC. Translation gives CASSSSGGYNEQFS.

In DNA form, the CDR3 reads TGTGCCAGCAGCGTTACTAGCGGGATAACCGGGGAGCTGTTTTTT. Protein product: CASSVTSGITGELFF. The V call is TRBV9, the J call TRBJ2-2; 10 bases line up with TRBD2. Looked up from germline, CDR1 is SGDLS and CDR2 is YYNGEE. With 2 bases clipped from V and 5 bases from J, the junction kept 3 bases outside the gene matches. This CDR3 region has 15 residues.

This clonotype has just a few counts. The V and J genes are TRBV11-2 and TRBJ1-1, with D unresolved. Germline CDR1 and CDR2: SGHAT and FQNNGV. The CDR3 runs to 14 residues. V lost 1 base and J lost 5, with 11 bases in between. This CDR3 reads CASSLVEGNTEAFF. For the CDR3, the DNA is TGTGCCAGCAGCTTAGTGGAGGGAAATACTGAAGCTTTCTTT.

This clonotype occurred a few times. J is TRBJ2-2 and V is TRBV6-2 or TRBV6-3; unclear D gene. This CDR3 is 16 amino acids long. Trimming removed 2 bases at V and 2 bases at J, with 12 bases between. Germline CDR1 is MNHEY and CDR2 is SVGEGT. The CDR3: CASSYLRQDNTGELFF. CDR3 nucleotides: TGTGCCAGCAGTTACCTAAGGCAGGACAACACCGGGGAGCTGTTTTTT.

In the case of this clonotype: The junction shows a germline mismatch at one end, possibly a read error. DNA of the CDR3: TGCAGCGTTAAGACAAGGGGAACCGGGGAGCTGTTTTTC. It translates to CSVKTRGTGELFF. This rearrangement joins TRBV29-1 to TRBJ2-2; D may be TRBD1 or TRBD2 (5 bases each). The CDR3 has 13 amino acids. The V gene's germline CDR1 is SQVTM and CDR2 ANQGSEA.

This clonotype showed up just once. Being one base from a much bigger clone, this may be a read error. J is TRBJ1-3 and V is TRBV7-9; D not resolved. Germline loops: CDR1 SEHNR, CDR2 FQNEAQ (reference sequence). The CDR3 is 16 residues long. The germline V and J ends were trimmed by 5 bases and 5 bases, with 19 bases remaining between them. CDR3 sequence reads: CASSPPSGVSRNTIYF. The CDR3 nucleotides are TGTGCCAGCAGCCCACCCTCCGGGGTGAGTAGAAACACCATATATTTT.

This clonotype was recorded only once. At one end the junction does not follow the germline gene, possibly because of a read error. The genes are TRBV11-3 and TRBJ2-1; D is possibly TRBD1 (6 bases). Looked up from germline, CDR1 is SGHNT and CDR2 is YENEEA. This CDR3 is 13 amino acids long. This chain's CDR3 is CASRSQGSYEHFF. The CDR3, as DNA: TGTGCCAGCAGATCCCAGGGGTCCTATGAGCACTTCTTC.

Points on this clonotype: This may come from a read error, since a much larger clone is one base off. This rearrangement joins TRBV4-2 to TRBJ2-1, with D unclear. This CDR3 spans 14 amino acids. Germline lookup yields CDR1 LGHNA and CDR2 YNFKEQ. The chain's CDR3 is CDSSQAQTANEQFF. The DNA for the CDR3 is TGTGACAGCAGCCAAGCCCAGACGGCTAATGAGCAGTTCTTC.

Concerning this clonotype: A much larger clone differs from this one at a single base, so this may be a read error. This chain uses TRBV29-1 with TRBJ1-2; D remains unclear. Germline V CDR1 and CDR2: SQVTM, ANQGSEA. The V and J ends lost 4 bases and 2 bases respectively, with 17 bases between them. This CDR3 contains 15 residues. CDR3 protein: CSVVVEGFVNYGYTF. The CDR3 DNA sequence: TGCAGCGTTGTGGTAGAAGGGTTCGTGAACTATGGCTACACCTTC. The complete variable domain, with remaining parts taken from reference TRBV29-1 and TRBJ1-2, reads SAVISQKPSRDICQRGTSLTIQCQVDSQVTMMFWYRQQPGQSLTLIATANQGSEATYESGFVIDKFPISRPNLTFSTLTVSNMSPEDSSIYLCSVVVEGFVNYGYTFGSGTRLTVV.

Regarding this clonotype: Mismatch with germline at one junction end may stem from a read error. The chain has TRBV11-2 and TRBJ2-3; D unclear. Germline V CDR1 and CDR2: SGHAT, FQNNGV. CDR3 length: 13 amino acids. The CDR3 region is CSSSLLRLDTQYF. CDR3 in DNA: TGTTCCAGCAGCCTTCTACGGCTAGATACGCAGTATTTT.

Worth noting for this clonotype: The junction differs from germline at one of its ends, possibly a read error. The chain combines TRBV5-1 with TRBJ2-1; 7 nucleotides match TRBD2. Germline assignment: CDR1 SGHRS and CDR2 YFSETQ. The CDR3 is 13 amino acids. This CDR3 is CASTLAGVDEQFF. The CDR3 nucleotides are TGTGCCAGCACTCTGGCGGGAGTGGATGAGCAGTTCTTC.

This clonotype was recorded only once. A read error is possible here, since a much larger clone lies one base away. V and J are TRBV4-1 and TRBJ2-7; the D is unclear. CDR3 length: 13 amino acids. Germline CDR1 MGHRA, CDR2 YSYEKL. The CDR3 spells CACSQDQTSGQYF. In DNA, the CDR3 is TGCGCCTGCAGCCAAGATCAGACGTCGGGGCAGTACTTC.

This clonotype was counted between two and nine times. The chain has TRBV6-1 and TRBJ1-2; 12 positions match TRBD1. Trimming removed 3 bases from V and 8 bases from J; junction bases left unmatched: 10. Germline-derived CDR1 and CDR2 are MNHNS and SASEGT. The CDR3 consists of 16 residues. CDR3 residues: CASSDTPGQGAGGYTF. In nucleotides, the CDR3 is TGTGCCAGCAGTGATACTCCGGGACAGGGGGCTGGAGGCTACACCTTC.

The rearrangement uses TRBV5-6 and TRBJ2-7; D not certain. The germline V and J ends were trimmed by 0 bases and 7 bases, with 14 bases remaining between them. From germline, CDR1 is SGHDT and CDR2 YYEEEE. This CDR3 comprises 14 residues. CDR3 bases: TGTGCCAGCAGCTTGGTAGGATTGGGCGGAGAGCAGTACTTC. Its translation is CASSLVGLGGEQYF.

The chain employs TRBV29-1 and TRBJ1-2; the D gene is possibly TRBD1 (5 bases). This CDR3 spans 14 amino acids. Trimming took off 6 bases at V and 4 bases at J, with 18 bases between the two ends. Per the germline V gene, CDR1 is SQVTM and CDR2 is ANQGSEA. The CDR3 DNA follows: TGCAGCGTCGACCGCTCGGGGCACGGCTATGGCTACACCTTC. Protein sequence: CSVDRSGHGYGYTF.

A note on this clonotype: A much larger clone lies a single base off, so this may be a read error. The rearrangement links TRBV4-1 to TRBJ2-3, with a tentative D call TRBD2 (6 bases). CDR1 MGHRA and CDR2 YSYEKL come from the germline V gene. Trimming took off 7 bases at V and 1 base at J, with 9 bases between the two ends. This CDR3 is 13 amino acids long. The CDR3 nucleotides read TGCGCCAGCAACTCTAGCGGCACAGATACGCAGTATTTT. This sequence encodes CASNSSGTDTQYF.

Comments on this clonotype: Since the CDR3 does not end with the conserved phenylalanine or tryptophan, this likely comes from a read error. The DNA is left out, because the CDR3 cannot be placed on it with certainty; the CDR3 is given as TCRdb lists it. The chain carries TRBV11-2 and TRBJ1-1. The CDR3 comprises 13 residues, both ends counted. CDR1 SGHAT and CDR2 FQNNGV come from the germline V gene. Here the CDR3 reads CASSLVGDTEAFV.

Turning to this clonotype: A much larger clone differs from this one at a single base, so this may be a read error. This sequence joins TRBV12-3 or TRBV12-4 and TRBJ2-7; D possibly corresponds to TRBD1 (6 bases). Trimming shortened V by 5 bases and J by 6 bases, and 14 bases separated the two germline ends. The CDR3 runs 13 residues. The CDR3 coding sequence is TGTGCCAGCAGTCTATCGGACAGAGGCGAGCAGTACTTC. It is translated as CASSLSDRGEQYF.

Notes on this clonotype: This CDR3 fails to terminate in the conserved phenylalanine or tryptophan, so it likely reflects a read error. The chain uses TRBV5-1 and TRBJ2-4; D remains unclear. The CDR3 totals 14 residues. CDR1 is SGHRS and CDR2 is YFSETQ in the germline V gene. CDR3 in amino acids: CANSSLDRKSIQYI. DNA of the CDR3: TGCGCCAACAGCTCCCTAGATCGCAAAAGCATTCAGTACATC.

DNA of the CDR3: TGTGCCAGCGGCCCCGGCGGAGCTGAGCAGTTCTTC. It is translated as CASGPGGAEQFF. The chain joins TRBV5-6 to TRBJ2-1; no clear D gene. The CDR3 has 12 amino acids. V lost 7 bases, J lost 9 bases, and 14 bases lay in between. CDR1 and CDR2 (germline): SGHDT, YYEEEE.

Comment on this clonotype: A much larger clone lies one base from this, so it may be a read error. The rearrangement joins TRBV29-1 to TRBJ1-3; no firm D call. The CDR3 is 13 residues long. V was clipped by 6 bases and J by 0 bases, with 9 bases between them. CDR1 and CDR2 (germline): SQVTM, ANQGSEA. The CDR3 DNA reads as TGCAGCGTCACGTACAGCTCTGGAAACACCATATATTTT. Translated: CSVTYSSGNTIYF. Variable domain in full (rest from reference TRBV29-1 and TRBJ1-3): SAVISQKPSRDICQRGTSLTIQCQVDSQVTMMFWYRQQPGQSLTLIATANQGSEATYESGFVIDKFPISRPNLTFSTLTVSNMSPEDSSIYLCSVTYSSGNTIYFGEGSWLTVV.

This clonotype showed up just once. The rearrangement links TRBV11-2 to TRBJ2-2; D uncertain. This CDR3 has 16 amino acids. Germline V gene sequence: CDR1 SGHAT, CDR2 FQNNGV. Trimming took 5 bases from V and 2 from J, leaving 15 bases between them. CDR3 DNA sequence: TGTGCCAGCAGCCCGAGGATAGTGCCTAACACCGGGGAGCTGTTTTTT. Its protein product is CASSPRIVPNTGELFF.

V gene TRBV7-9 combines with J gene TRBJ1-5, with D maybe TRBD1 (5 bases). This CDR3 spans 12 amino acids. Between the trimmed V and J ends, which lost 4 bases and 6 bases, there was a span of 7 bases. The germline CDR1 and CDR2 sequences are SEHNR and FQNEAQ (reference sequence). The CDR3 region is CASSSGGQPQHF. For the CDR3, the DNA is TGTGCCAGCAGCTCCGGGGGTCAGCCCCAGCATTTT.

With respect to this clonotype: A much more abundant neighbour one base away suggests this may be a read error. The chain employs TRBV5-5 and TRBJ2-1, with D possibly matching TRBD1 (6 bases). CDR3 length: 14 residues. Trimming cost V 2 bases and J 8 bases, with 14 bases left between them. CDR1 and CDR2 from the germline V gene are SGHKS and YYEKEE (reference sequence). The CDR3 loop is CASSLTRGSHEQFF. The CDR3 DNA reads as TGTGCCAGCAGCTTAACTAGGGGGAGCCATGAGCAGTTCTTC. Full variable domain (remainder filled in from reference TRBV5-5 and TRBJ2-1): DAGVTQSPTHLIKTRGQQVTLRCSPISGHKSVSWYQQVLGQGPQFIFQYYEKEERGRGNFPDRFSARQFPNYSSELNVNALLLGDSALYLCASSLTRGSHEQFFGPGTRLTVL.